The present T cell receptor (beta chain) was sequenced within a study of vaccination and CD4 T cells after COVID-19. Study-level information: Nasal swab PCR identified SARS-CoV-2 in the convalescent patients, of whom about ten were mild and one severe. Points from the study as a whole: Within the convalescent patients, a median around 84% of the SARS-CoV-2-reactive clones were ones that appeared only post-vaccination. Relatively few convalescent patients and no early post-infection timepoints were analyzed.

Treatment noted: 10-day PBMC culture with coronavirus spike peptide pools or control peptides (ViraFEST assay). Trimming pared 8 bases from V and 2 bases from J, leaving 10 bases between. Germline CDR1 is MNHNS and CDR2 is SASEGT. This CDR3 spans 12 amino acids. Oncomine TCR Beta short-read sequencing was applied to DNA from cultured CD4+ T cells. TCRdb ran MiXCR on the PCR reads and lists one entry per CDR3 protein. The repertoire holds 15,000 to 20,000 distinct CDR3 sequences, with 23% as singletons. Comment on this clonotype: The antigen is unknown.

The chain has TRBV6-1 and TRBJ2-7, with D perhaps given as TRBD1 or TRBD2 (5 bases each). The sequencing input was cultured CD4+ T cells from blood. This TCR derives from a human donor with COVID-19. CDR3 residues: CASSRGPYEQYF. The CDR3 DNA sequence: TGTGCCAGCTCGAGGGGACCCTACGAGCAGTACTTC.